These 32 T cell receptor beta chains originate from one sample sequenced in a study of blood T cell repertoires in COVID-19. Profiled with immunoSEQ multiplex PCR; TCRdb holds only in-frame clones, not every one. The table has approximately 300,000 clones, around 89% seen once. Sequenced input: peripheral blood. These receptors were collected from a woman aged 45-60 years with active or convalescent COVID-19.

The chain has TRBV27 and TRBJ2-5; D perhaps matches TRBD2 (6 bases). The CDR3 is 15 amino acids. CDR1 and CDR2 from the germline V gene are MNHEY and SMNVEV (reference sequence). The V end lost 5 bases, the J end lost 5 bases, and 18 bases lay between the germline ends. CDR3 sequence: CASSVGGGPWETQYF. The CDR3 DNA reads TGTGCCAGCAGTGTTGGGGGAGGTCCCTGGGAGACCCAGTACTTC.

This chain connects TRBV19 to TRBJ1-5; 11 nucleotides line up with TRBD1. The CDR3 sequence is 19 residues long. V lost 6 bases and J lost 2; bases outside the gene matches: 15. From germline, CDR1 is LNHDA and CDR2 SQIVND (reference sequence). The CDR3 region has the DNA TGTGCCAGTAGCCCGACCTCCGGGACAGGGGGATGGGGCAATCAGCCCCAGCATTTT. Protein: CASSPTSGTGGWGNQPQHF.

This clone was seen just once. The J gene is TRBJ1-2, the V gene TRBV30, with 7 bases identical to TRBD1. V dropped 5 bases and J dropped 8; count of bases not matched to a gene: 11. From germline, CDR1 is GTSNPN and CDR2 SVGIG (reference sequence). This CDR3 has 13 amino acids. The CDR3 spells CAWGRDRPLGYTF. CDR3 nucleotides: TGTGCCTGGGGGAGGGACAGACCGTTGGGCTACACCTTC.

The chain carries TRBV7-2 and TRBJ1-2; 7 bases are a match to TRBD1. The CDR3 spans 11 residues. Germline values: CDR1 SGHTA, CDR2 FQGNSA. V shed 8 bases and J 10 bases; nucleotides not matched to a gene: 7. CDR3 protein: CASSDRFAYTF. CDR3 DNA: TGTGCCAGCTCGGACAGGTTTGCCTACACCTTC. The whole variable domain, remainder taken from reference TRBV7-2 and TRBJ1-2, is GAGVSQSPSNKVTEKGKDVELRCDPISGHTALYWYRQSLGQGLEFLIYFQGNSAPDKSGLPSDRFSAERTGGSVSTLTIQRTQQEDSAVYLCASSDRFAYTFGSGTRLTVV.

This clone has just one count. The chain links TRBV27 to TRBJ2-3; D possibly corresponds to TRBD2 (6 bases). The CDR3 is 15 residues long. With 5 bases removed from V and 2 bases from J, the gap between germline ends came to 14 bases. Germline V CDR1 and CDR2: MNHEY, SMNVEV (reference sequence). The CDR3 loop is CASSLTSRYTDTQYF. In nucleotides, the CDR3 is TGTGCCAGCAGTCTCACTAGCCGTTACACAGATACGCAGTATTTT.

This clone was seen a few times. This chain connects TRBV30 to TRBJ1-1; 7 bases map to TRBD1. The CDR3 has 13 amino acids. Germline V gene sequence: CDR1 GTSNPN, CDR2 SVGIG (reference sequence). With 0 bases clipped from V and 3 bases from J, the junction kept 1 base outside the gene matches. As DNA, the CDR3 is TGTGCCTGGAGTGTACAGGGGCACACTGAAGCTTTCTTT. It encodes CAWSVQGHTEAFF.

The genes are TRBV10-3 and TRBJ2-7; D not certain. Germline V gene lookup returns CDR1 ENHRY and CDR2 SYGVKD. The CDR3 length is 15 residues. With 0 bases removed from V and 2 bases from J, the gap between germline ends came to 11 bases. The CDR3 bases are TGTGCCATCAGTGAGTCGAACGGGTCCCCCTACGAGCAGTACTTC. The encoded protein is CAISESNGSPYEQYF.

A single count supports this clone. The genes are TRBV27 and TRBJ1-5; no reliable D call. The germline V and J ends were trimmed by 2 bases and 3 bases, with 5 bases remaining between them. The germline CDR1 and CDR2 sequences are MNHEY and SMNVEV (reference sequence). The CDR3 covers 13 residues. In DNA, the CDR3 is TGTGCCAGCAGTTTACAGAACAATCAGCCCCAGCATTTT. Encoded protein: CASSLQNNQPQHF.

The chain employs TRBV29-1 and TRBJ1-1; 7 bases match TRBD1. The CDR3 has 12 amino acids. Germline loops: CDR1 SQVTM, CDR2 ANQGSEA. Trimming cost V 6 bases and J 7 bases; bases outside gene matches: 8. This CDR3 is CSVDPGQDEAFF. CDR3 nucleotide sequence: TGCAGCGTAGACCCCGGACAGGATGAAGCTTTCTTT.

In its sample, this clone was seen once. V is TRBV7-3 and J is TRBJ2-1, with 9 bases that match TRBD2. The V gene end was trimmed by 1 base and the J gene end by 10 bases; junction bases not matched to a gene: 8. This CDR3 has 15 residues. CDR1 is SGHTA, CDR2 FQGTGA, per germline. The CDR3: CASSLSAGGVGEQFF. As DNA, the CDR3 is TGTGCCAGCAGCTTAAGTGCGGGAGGGGTCGGGGAGCAGTTCTTC. The complete variable domain, with remaining parts taken from reference TRBV7-3 and TRBJ2-1, reads GAGVSQTPSNKVTEKGKYVELRCDPISGHTALYWYRQSLGQGPEFLIYFQGTGAADDSGLPNDRFFAVRPEGSVSTLKIQRTERGDSAVYLCASSLSAGGVGEQFFGPGTRLTVL.

The chain recombines TRBV9 with TRBJ1-4, with 9 bases fitting TRBD1. CDR3 length: 18 residues. Germline V lookup: CDR1 SGDLS, CDR2 YYNGEE. Trimming at V came to 3 bases and at J to 2 bases, leaving 11 bases not matched to a gene. The chain's CDR3 is CASSADPGTGWTNEKLFF. CDR3 sequence (DNA): TGTGCCAGCAGCGCAGATCCCGGGACAGGGTGGACTAATGAAAAACTGTTTTTT. Complete variable domain (other parts from reference TRBV9 and TRBJ1-4): DSGVTQTPKHLITATGQRVTLRCSPRSGDLSVYWYQQSLDQGLQFLIQYYNGEERAKGNILERFSAQQFPDLHSELNLSSLELGDSALYFCASSADPGTGWTNEKLFFGSGTQLSVL.

The V call is TRBV27, the J call TRBJ2-5; TRBD2 aligns across 9 bases. V dropped 2 bases and J dropped 4; count of bases not matched to a gene: 8. CDR1 and CDR2 from the germline V gene are MNHEY and SMNVEV (reference sequence). This CDR3 is 16 amino acids long. CDR3 sequence reads: CASSLLAGGPVETQYF. The CDR3 nucleotides read TGTGCCAGCAGTTTACTGGCGGGAGGGCCGGTAGAGACCCAGTACTTC.

The chain joins TRBV5-4 to TRBJ1-6; D perhaps matches TRBD1 (6 bases). CDR3 size: 15 residues. Germline V gene lookup returns CDR1 SGHNT and CDR2 YYREEE (reference sequence). V was trimmed by 1 base and J by 7 bases, leaving 12 bases between them. DNA for the CDR3: TGTGCCAGCAGCTTGAAAACAGGGAACAATTCACCCCTCCACTTT. As protein: CASSLKTGNNSPLHF.

The chain recombines TRBV2 with TRBJ2-7, with D tentatively TRBD2 (6 bases). With 3 bases removed from V and 2 bases from J, the gap between germline ends came to 8 bases. The CDR3 consists of 13 residues. CDR1 SNHLY and CDR2 FYNNEI come from the germline V gene. Written as DNA, the CDR3 is TGTGCCAGCAGTGAGCGGGGAACCTACGAGCAGTACTTC. Translation gives CASSERGTYEQYF.

The chain joins TRBV12-3 or TRBV12-4 to TRBJ1-1; D is possibly TRBD1 (6 bases). With 6 bases removed from V and 13 bases from J, the gap between germline ends came to 21 bases. This CDR3 contains 13 residues. In nucleotides, the CDR3 is TGTGCCAGCAGAATTCCTGGGACATTCGATTTTTTCTTT. Its translation: CASRIPGTFDFFF.

J is TRBJ1-2 and V is TRBV19; perhaps TRBD1 as D (5 bases). The germline V and J ends were trimmed by 6 bases and 3 bases, with 8 bases remaining between them. The CDR3 consists of 12 residues. Per germline, CDR1 LNHDA and CDR2 SQIVND (reference sequence). The CDR3 DNA reads TGTGCCAGTAGCCAGGGTGACTATGGCTACACCTTC. Its translation: CASSQGDYGYTF.

This rearrangement joins TRBV19 to TRBJ1-1; 7 positions agree with TRBD1. The J segment lost 0 bases and the V segment lost 1 base, leaving 8 bases of the junction unmatched. This CDR3 is 17 amino acids long. Germline lookup yields CDR1 LNHDA and CDR2 SQIVND (reference sequence). The CDR3 sequence: CASSIVQGFSMNTEAFF. The CDR3 DNA reads as TGTGCCAGTAGTATAGTACAGGGGTTTTCCATGAACACTGAAGCTTTCTTT.

The DNA for the CDR3 is TGCGCCAGCAGCTCGGTCACGGGACAGGGCCCTTATGGCTACACCTTC. Translation gives CASSSVTGQGPYGYTF. The rearrangement joins TRBV5-1 to TRBJ1-2; 9 bases map to TRBD1. Trimming at V came to 3 bases and at J to 5 bases, leaving 11 bases not matched to a gene. This CDR3 is built from 16 residues. From germline, CDR1 is SGHRS and CDR2 YFSETQ.

The gene calls are TRBV5-4 and TRBJ2-3, with D tentatively TRBD2 (6 bases). Germline CDR1 SGHNT, CDR2 YYREEE (reference sequence). Trimming took off 4 bases at V and 0 bases at J, with 12 bases between the two ends. There are 15 residues in the CDR3. This CDR3 is CASSLSGTSTDTQYF. The DNA for the CDR3 is TGTGCCAGCAGCCTTAGCGGAACTAGCACAGATACGCAGTATTTT.

V is TRBV5-1 and J is TRBJ2-5, with 10 bases fitting TRBD1. Germline values: CDR1 SGHRS, CDR2 YFSETQ. The CDR3 runs to 14 residues. The J segment lost 2 bases and the V segment lost 4 bases, leaving 2 bases of the junction unmatched. The CDR3 nucleotides are TGCGCCAGCAGCCGGGGACAGGGGCAAGAGACCCAGTACTTC. It codes for CASSRGQGQETQYF.

The chain combines TRBV4-1 with TRBJ1-4, with 7 nucleotides matching TRBD1. The CDR3 has 13 residues. The V and J ends lost 3 bases and 8 bases, in that order; junction bases with no gene match: 3. Germline CDR1 reads MGHRA; CDR2 reads YSYEKL. The CDR3 loop is CASSHRGLEKLFF. The CDR3 nucleotides read TGCGCCAGCAGCCACAGGGGGTTGGAAAAACTGTTTTTT.

The CDR3 spells CSASSDRTYEQYF. The CDR3 DNA reads as TGCAGTGCTAGTTCCGACAGGACCTACGAGCAGTACTTC. The rearrangement links TRBV20-1 to TRBJ2-7; TRBD1 is a possible D gene (6 bases). Trimming removed 3 bases from V and 2 bases from J, with 11 bases in between. The germline V gene encodes CDR1 DFQATT and CDR2 SNEGSKA (reference sequence). This CDR3 spans 13 amino acids.

Notes on this clone: This sample also contains other DNA sequences that code for the same CDR3. The chain uses TRBV7-3 and TRBJ1-1; unclear D gene. The ends were cut back, 3 bases at V and 1 base at J, with 6 bases in the middle. Germline V gives CDR1 SGHTA, CDR2 FQGTGA. This CDR3 contains 13 residues. Here the CDR3 DNA reads TGTGCCAGCAGCTTGGAGAGGAACACTGAAGCTTTCTTT. The encoded protein is CASSLERNTEAFF.

This sequence joins TRBV4-1 and TRBJ2-5, with D hard to call. Trimming took 1 base from V and 7 from J, leaving 10 bases between them. The germline gives CDR1 MGHRA, CDR2 YSYEKL. The CDR3 runs to 13 residues. The DNA of the CDR3 is TGCGCCAGCAGCCAAGGTACAGACGGGACCCAGTACTTC. This codes for CASSQGTDGTQYF.

The V gene is TRBV19, the J gene TRBJ1-5; 8 nucleotides match TRBD1. Per germline, CDR1 LNHDA and CDR2 SQIVND (reference sequence). The V and J ends lost 8 bases and 0 bases, in that order; junction bases with no gene match: 9. The CDR3 contains 16 residues. Here the CDR3 reads CASAPGQVFSNQPQHF. In DNA form, the CDR3 reads TGTGCCAGTGCCCCGGGACAGGTCTTTAGCAATCAGCCCCAGCATTTT.

Only one count was recorded for this clone. The CDR3 reads CASSLGDRKNEQFF. The CDR3 DNA reads as TGTGCCAGCAGCCTAGGGGACAGGAAGAATGAGCAGTTCTTC. This chain connects TRBV3-1 (or the pseudogene TRBV3-2) to TRBJ2-1; 8 nucleotides agree with TRBD1. CDR1 and CDR2 (germline): LGHDT, YNNKEL (reference sequence). The CDR3 has 14 amino acids. J gave up 7 bases and V 4 bases, and 6 bases lay outside the gene matches.

The chain carries TRBV7-2 and TRBJ1-6, with 10 positions matching TRBD1. The J segment lost 12 bases and the V segment lost 1 base, leaving 3 bases of the junction unmatched. The CDR3 contains 14 residues. Germline assignment: CDR1 SGHTA and CDR2 FQGNSA. CDR3 DNA sequence: TGTGCCAGCAGCTTAGGCGGACAGGGGGGACCCCTCCACTTT. This sequence encodes CASSLGGQGGPLHF. The variable domain in full, with the rest retrieved from reference TRBV7-2 and TRBJ1-6, is GAGVSQSPSNKVTEKGKDVELRCDPISGHTALYWYRQSLGQGLEFLIYFQGNSAPDKSGLPSDRFSAERTGGSVSTLTIQRTQQEDSAVYLCASSLGGQGGPLHFGNGTRLTVT.

V is TRBV24-1 and J is TRBJ1-1; maybe TRBD1 (5 bases). CDR1 is KGHDR, CDR2 SFDVKD, per germline. This CDR3 has 12 amino acids. Deletions cut 5 bases from V and 4 bases from J, with 7 bases between. In nucleotides, the CDR3 is TGTGCCACCAGTGCTGGGGCCACTGAAGCTTTCTTT. Residues: CATSAGATEAFF.

The table lists this clone with a few counts. V gene TRBV3-1 (or the pseudogene TRBV3-2) combines with J gene TRBJ1-1; D is undetermined. This CDR3 spans 14 amino acids. Trimming shortened V by 1 base and J by 1 base, and 7 bases separated the two germline ends. From germline, CDR1 is LGHDT and CDR2 YNNKEL (reference sequence). The CDR3 protein is CASSQGPGNTEAFF. CDR3 coding DNA: TGTGCCAGCAGCCAAGGCCCAGGGAACACTGAAGCTTTCTTT.

The chain carries TRBV10-1 and TRBJ2-7, with a weak D call TRBD1 (6 bases). Germline V gene data show CDR1 as WNHNN and CDR2 as SYGVQD (reference sequence). CDR3 size: 16 residues. V dropped 5 bases and J dropped 3 bases, with 20 bases sitting between them. For the CDR3, the DNA is TGCGCCAGCAGTATCAGGGTGGGGGCTTATAACTACGAGCAGTACTTC. The encoded protein is CASSIRVGAYNYEQYF.

In its sample, this clone was seen a few times. Other DNA variants within this sample encode the same CDR3. The rearrangement links TRBV2 to TRBJ1-1; D possibly corresponds to TRBD1 (5 bases). The CDR3 sequence is 12 residues long. The ends were cut back, 2 bases at V and 5 bases at J, with 6 bases in the middle. In germline, CDR1 is SNHLY, CDR2 FYNNEI. The CDR3 DNA is TGTGCCAGCAGTGAAAGGGGAACTGAAGCTTTCTTT. Amino acid sequence: CASSERGTEAFF.

The rearrangement uses TRBV27 and TRBJ2-5, with 9 bases lining up with TRBD2. CDR3 length: 14 amino acids. V lost 6 bases and J lost 4; bases outside the gene matches: 6. The V gene's germline CDR1 is MNHEY and CDR2 SMNVEV (reference sequence). The CDR3 is CASSQAAGGETQYF. In DNA form, the CDR3 reads TGTGCCAGCAGCCAAGCAGCGGGGGGAGAGACCCAGTACTTC.